This T cell receptor beta chain was captured by sequencing in a study of T cells in localized non-small cell lung cancer. V was cut by 0 bases and J by 6 bases, with 12 bases left in between. Germline CDR1 is SEHNR and CDR2 is FQNEAQ (reference sequence). CDR3 length equals 14 residues. Of note for this clone: Its antigen is as yet unknown.

Measured with immunoSEQ multiplex PCR; TCRdb has only the in-frame clones, and not every one. The sample records approximately 30,000 clones, 88% being singletons. Study-wide results and caveats: A denser population of T cells in blood accompanied longer overall survival.

The sample here was peripheral blood, taken before any cancer treatment. The TCR sequence derives from a woman aged 35-75 years with stage I lung adenocarcinoma. The chain employs TRBV7-9 and TRBJ2-7; D not resolved. CDR3 protein: CASSLAGVGREQYF. The CDR3 DNA is TGTGCCAGCAGCTTAGCGGGTGTAGGGCGCGAGCAGTACTTC. Filled out from reference TRBV7-9 and TRBJ2-7, the complete variable domain reads DTGVSQNPRHKITKRGQNVTFRCDPISEHNRLYWYRQTLGQGPEFLTYFQNEAQLEKSRLLSDRFSAERPKGSFSTLEIQRTEQGDSAMYLCASSLAGVGREQYFGPGTRLTVT.